This TCR beta chain is from a study of CD8+ T cells in alopecia areata. Study details: Scoring of treated patients' severity used the percentage of affected scalp area.

Following RNA extraction, reverse transcription yielded cDNA that acted as the sequencing template. Assay: immunoSEQ multiplex PCR; the TCRdb copy retains only in-frame clones and omits some. The sample includes about 64,000 clones, around 46% of them seen just once. The treatment here: oral pan-JAK inhibitor, 5-10 mg twice daily. This clone has just a few counts. The likely explanation is a read error, given a far larger clone one base away. The sample has other DNA sequences that encode this CDR3 too. Germline values: CDR1 SGHTA, CDR2 FQGNSA. This CDR3 spans 15 amino acids. V was cut by 5 bases and J by 0 bases, with 11 bases left in between.

The material was CD8+ T cells sorted from blood, obtained at approximately week 36, from a patient treated with tofacitinib. The receptor was derived from a human donor with alopecia areata. This chain uses TRBV7-2 with TRBJ2-1; D not certain. The CDR3 bases are TGTGCCAGCAGCCAAGAACCCAGCTCCTACAATGAGCAGTTCTTC. Translation gives CASSQEPSSYNEQFF.